What follows are 24 T cell receptor beta chains derived from one specimen sequenced in a study of CD8+ T cells in alopecia areata. The treatment is: oral pan-JAK inhibitor, 5-10 mg twice daily. The authors extracted RNA and reverse transcribed it into cDNA as the sequencing template. Libraries were prepared by immunoSEQ multiplex PCR; TCRdb keeps only in-frame clonotypes and omits some of them. The sample includes approximately 140,000 clones, around 87% of them seen just once. The input for sequencing was CD8+ T cells sorted from blood, taken at week 4, from a patient treated with tofacitinib. The receptors originated from a human donor with alopecia areata.

The CDR3 region has the DNA TGCGCCAGCAGCTTGAAAGGCTACGAGCAGTACTTC. Translating it yields CASSLKGYEQYF. The chain has TRBV5-1 and TRBJ2-7; D is uncertain. The ends were cut back, 1 base at V and 3 bases at J, with 5 bases in the middle. Germline V lookup: CDR1 SGHRS, CDR2 YFSETQ. The CDR3 runs to 12 residues.

This sequence joins TRBV4-1 and TRBJ1-5, with no clear D. The CDR3 spans 14 residues. The germline V gene encodes CDR1 MGHRA and CDR2 YSYEKL. The V end lost 0 bases, the J end lost 4 bases, and 7 bases lay between the germline ends. CDR3 protein: CASSQDQINQPQHF. Written as DNA, the CDR3 is TGCGCCAGCAGCCAAGACCAGATAAATCAGCCCCAGCATTTT.

This clone occurred a few times. The chain employs TRBV10-3 and TRBJ2-4, with D perhaps assigned TRBD1 or TRBD2 (5 bases each). Germline V gives CDR1 ENHRY, CDR2 SYGVKD. The CDR3 is 13 amino acids. Trimming took off 2 bases at V and 9 bases at J, with 11 bases between the two ends. The CDR3 region has the DNA TGTGCCATCAGTGAGGGGACCCCCGGCATTCAGTACTTC. Translating it yields CAISEGTPGIQYF.

Only a few counts were recorded for this clone. The chain has TRBV30 and TRBJ2-6, with a tentative D call TRBD2 (5 bases). The V end was cut by 0 bases, the J end by 1 base, with 7 bases between. Germline V gives CDR1 GTSNPN, CDR2 SVGIG (reference sequence). The CDR3 length is 15 residues. CDR3 sequence: CAWSVGGSGANVLTF. The CDR3 DNA sequence: TGTGCCTGGAGTGTCGGCGGGTCTGGGGCCAACGTCCTGACTTTC.

The genes are TRBV27 and TRBJ2-1; TRBD2 agrees at 7 bases. This CDR3 contains 14 residues. The junction had 12 bases not matched to a gene; V was cut back by 8 bases and J by 8 bases. The germline V gene encodes CDR1 MNHEY and CDR2 SMNVEV (reference sequence). The CDR3 DNA reads TGTGCCAGCTGGGGACTACCCTCTCAAGATGAGCAGTTCTTC. Its translation is CASWGLPSQDEQFF.

The chain couples TRBV4-1 to TRBJ1-2; unclear D gene. Germline lookup yields CDR1 MGHRA and CDR2 YSYEKL. The germline V and J ends were trimmed by 5 bases and 0 bases, with 10 bases remaining between them. This CDR3 has 14 amino acids. In nucleotides, the CDR3 is TGCGCCAGCAGCTACGGAGGACCTAACTATGGCTACACCTTC. Translating gives CASSYGGPNYGYTF.

This clone occurred a few times. The rearrangement links TRBV9 to TRBJ2-3; 8 bases are shared with TRBD1. The CDR3 has 15 amino acids. V shed 3 bases, J shed 2 bases, and the junction held 5 bases outside the gene matches. Germline CDR1 and CDR2: SGDLS and YYNGEE. This CDR3 is CASSAGQGYTDTQYF. CDR3 nucleotides: TGTGCCAGCAGCGCAGGACAGGGCTACACAGATACGCAGTATTTT.

This chain connects TRBV13 to TRBJ1-4; D may be TRBD1 (5 bases). Trimming cost V 3 bases and J 3 bases, with 14 bases left between them. The CDR3 runs 16 residues. Germline V CDR1 and CDR2: PRHDT, FYEKMQ (reference sequence). The CDR3 DNA follows: TGTGCCAGCAGCTTCAAACCTGGGGCGCCTAATGAAAAACTGTTTTTT. Amino acid sequence: CASSFKPGAPNEKLFF. The full variable domain, rest sourced from reference TRBV13 and TRBJ1-4, is AAGVIQSPRHLIKEKRETATLKCYPIPRHDTVYWYQQGPGQDPQFLISFYEKMQSDKGSIPDRFSAQQFSDYHSELNMSSLELGDSALYFCASSFKPGAPNEKLFFGSGTQLSVL.

The chain employs TRBV2 and TRBJ2-1, with a possible D match to TRBD1 (6 bases). The V gene lost 4 bases and the J gene lost 9 bases, with 19 bases spanning the gap. From germline, CDR1 is SNHLY and CDR2 FYNNEI. CDR3 length: 15 residues. CDR3 region: CASSGGHRALGEQFF. CDR3 nucleotides: TGTGCCAGCAGTGGGGGGCACCGGGCGCTGGGTGAGCAGTTCTTC.

This chain links TRBV11-2 with TRBJ2-1; D gene unclear. Trimming took 2 bases from V and 8 from J, leaving 16 bases between them. The CDR3 sequence is 15 residues long. Germline V lookup: CDR1 SGHAT, CDR2 FQNNGV. The CDR3 region has the DNA TGTGCCAGCAGCTTAAGTAAGACCGGGTGGGATGAGCAGTTCTTC. Protein sequence: CASSLSKTGWDEQFF.

In this sample, this clone turned up once. The chain recombines TRBV11-2 with TRBJ2-1, with TRBD1 as a possible D gene (5 bases). Trimming removed 11 bases from V and 9 bases from J, with 17 bases in between. CDR3 length equals 12 residues. Germline CDR1 SGHAT, CDR2 FQNNGV. For the CDR3, the DNA is TGTGCCGCCGCTCAAGGGGCATTTGAGCAGTTCTTC. It translates to CAAAQGAFEQFF. Drawing the rest from reference TRBV11-2 and TRBJ2-1, the complete variable domain is EAGVAQSPRYKIIEKRQSVAFWCNPISGHATLYWYQQILGQGPKLLIQFQNNGVVDDSQLPKDRFSAERLKGVDSTLKIQPAKLEDSAVYLCAAAQGAFEQFFGPGTRLTVL.

V gene TRBV29-1 combines with J gene TRBJ1-5; a weak D match, TRBD1 (5 bases). The CDR3 sequence is 13 residues long. Germline lookup yields CDR1 SQVTM and CDR2 ANQGSEA. CDR3 in DNA: TGCAGTTACTCGGAGGGACTCAATCAGCCCCAGCATTTT. This encodes CSYSEGLNQPQHF.

V usage is TRBV30 and J usage is TRBJ2-3; D may correspond to TRBD1 or TRBD2 (7 bases each). From germline, CDR1 is GTSNPN and CDR2 SVGIG (reference sequence). The CDR3 length is 15 residues. Trimming stripped 3 bases from V and 6 bases from J, with 19 bases between. The CDR3 region is CAWSQGRGRIDTQYF. The CDR3, as DNA: TGTGCCTGGAGCCAGGGGAGGGGGCGCATTGATACGCAGTATTTT. Complete variable domain (other parts from reference TRBV30 and TRBJ2-3): SQTIHQWPATLVQPVGSPLSLECTVEGTSNPNLYWYRQAAGRGLQLLFYSVGIGQISSEVPQNLSASRPQDRQFILSSKKLLLSDSGFYLCAWSQGRGRIDTQYFGPGTRLTVL.

The chain joins TRBV4-1 to TRBJ1-1; no clear D gene. Looked up from germline, CDR1 is MGHRA and CDR2 is YSYEKL. V lost 0 bases and J 6 bases, leaving 8 bases between the germline ends. This CDR3 has 13 residues. CDR3 in amino acids: CASSQDVAPEAFF. The CDR3 DNA reads as TGCGCCAGCAGCCAAGATGTTGCCCCTGAAGCTTTCTTT.

CDR3 coding DNA: TGTGCCAGCAAACCAGGGGAAACCTATGGCTACACCTTC. Its translation: CASKPGETYGYTF. The V gene is TRBV19, the J gene TRBJ1-2, with a weak D call TRBD1 (6 bases). The ends were cut back, 9 bases at V and 4 bases at J, with 15 bases in the middle. The CDR3 spans 13 residues. Looked up from germline, CDR1 is LNHDA and CDR2 is SQIVND (reference sequence).

The chain couples TRBV27 to TRBJ2-7; D ambiguous. The CDR3 spans 12 residues. Germline loops: CDR1 MNHEY, CDR2 SMNVEV (reference sequence). Trimming removed 4 bases from V and 2 bases from J, with 6 bases in between. The chain's CDR3 is CASSSPPYEQYF. In DNA form, the CDR3 reads TGTGCCAGCAGTTCCCCCCCCTACGAGCAGTACTTC.

This clone was observed a few times. The chain combines TRBV6-1 with TRBJ2-1; the match to TRBD2 covers 10 bases. Trimming took 3 bases from V and 4 from J; bases not matched to a gene: 6. Germline V gene lookup returns CDR1 MNHNS and CDR2 SASEGT. The CDR3 runs 16 residues. CDR3 bases: TGTGCCAGCAGTGAGCAAGCGGGGGGGAGTTACAATGAGCAGTTCTTC. Its translation: CASSEQAGGSYNEQFF.

This chain links TRBV9 with TRBJ2-2; D may be TRBD2 (5 bases). V lost 4 bases and J lost 4, with 17 bases in between. The CDR3 runs 16 residues. Per the germline V gene, CDR1 is SGDLS and CDR2 is YYNGEE. The CDR3 loop is CASSPGHLRGTGELFF. The DNA of the CDR3 is TGTGCCAGCAGCCCTGGGCACCTCCGGGGCACCGGGGAGCTGTTTTTT.

The rearrangement uses TRBV2 and TRBJ2-3; 11 positions match TRBD2. The V and J ends lost 6 bases and 3 bases, in that order; junction bases with no gene match: 8. Germline V gene sequence: CDR1 SNHLY, CDR2 FYNNEI. The CDR3 runs to 16 residues. The CDR3 coding sequence is TGTGCCAGCAGGGAGCTAGCGGGAGGAGGGACAGATACGCAGTATTTT. Amino acids: CASRELAGGGTDTQYF.

The rearrangement joins TRBV5-1 to TRBJ2-1; D is undetermined. CDR1 is SGHRS, CDR2 YFSETQ, per germline. This CDR3 region has 12 residues. Between the trimmed V and J ends, which lost 5 bases and 5 bases, there was a span of 8 bases. As DNA, the CDR3 is TGCGCCAGCAGAACTGGGAACAATGAGCAGTTCTTC. Amino acid sequence: CASRTGNNEQFF. The whole variable domain, remainder taken from reference TRBV5-1 and TRBJ2-1, is KAGVTQTPRYLIKTRGQQVTLSCSPISGHRSVSWYQQTPGQGLQFLFEYFSETQRNKGNFPGRFSGRQFSNSRSEMNVSTLELGDSALYLCASRTGNNEQFFGPGTRLTVL.

Here the CDR3 reads CASSLEGGETQYF. The CDR3 DNA follows: TGTGCCAGCAGCTTAGAAGGGGGAGAGACCCAGTACTTC. The rearrangement joins TRBV13 to TRBJ2-5; perhaps TRBD1 as D (6 bases). The ends were cut back, 1 base at V and 4 bases at J, with 7 bases in the middle. This CDR3 spans 13 amino acids. The germline gives CDR1 PRHDT, CDR2 FYEKMQ (reference sequence).

The rearrangement joins TRBV10-2 to TRBJ1-3; D is uncertain. The V gene's germline CDR1 is WSHSY and CDR2 SAAADI. The V end lost 4 bases, the J end lost 7 bases, and 5 bases lay between the germline ends. The CDR3 extends over 11 amino acids. In DNA form, the CDR3 reads TGCGCCAGCAGTGCGTCCAACACCATATATTTT. Translated: CASSASNTIYF.

The chain recombines TRBV29-1 with TRBJ1-1, with unresolved D. CDR3 length: 11 residues. Per the germline V gene, CDR1 is SQVTM and CDR2 is ANQGSEA. V gave up 5 bases and J gave up 2 bases, with 6 bases separating them. The CDR3 DNA reads TGCAGCGTTCCCTTTAACACTGAAGCTTTCTTT. Translated: CSVPFNTEAFF.

This clone has just a few counts. The CDR3 bases are TGCAGCGCATGGACAGGGCTATATTACAATGAGCAGTTCTTC. It is translated as CSAWTGLYYNEQFF. The chain employs TRBV29-1 and TRBJ2-1; 8 positions match TRBD1. This CDR3 is 14 amino acids long. The junction had 9 bases not matched to a gene; V was cut back by 7 bases and J by 4 bases. From germline, CDR1 is SQVTM and CDR2 ANQGSEA.